This entry is about one T cell receptor beta chain. The CDR3 sequence is 15 residues long. Germline V gene lookup returns CDR1 MNHNS and CDR2 SASEGT. V shed 0 bases and J 5 bases; nucleotides not matched to a gene: 2. The sample belongs to a study of follicular helper T cells after annual influenza vaccination. Across the study: After each seasonal flu vaccination, blood came on days 0, 7 and 28.

Generated by immunoSEQ multiplex PCR, the TCRdb table keeps only in-frame clones and is missing some. The table records 12,000 to 15,000 clones, around 85% of them present only once. Time point: 2014-2015 season, 7 days after vaccination. This specimen consisted of CXCR5+ CD38- circulating T follicular helper cells from blood, obtained 7 days after influenza vaccination. Subset: circulating Tfh, non-naive CD4+CXCR5+PD-1+ (ICOS+CD38+ or ICOS-CD38-). This receptor was obtained from an adult who received the influenza vaccine. J is TRBJ2-7 and V is TRBV6-1, with 12 positions matching TRBD2. DNA for the CDR3: TGTGCCAGCAGTGAAGCGGGACTAGCGGGCCACGAGCAGTACTTC. This gives the protein CASSEAGLAGHEQYF.